This T cell receptor beta chain comes out of a study of early T cells in non-severe SARS-CoV-2 infection. About the study: Sequencing was performed on bulk RNA from unsorted whole blood, leaving chains unpaired.

Individual cDNA molecules were tagged with unique molecular identifiers, the study reported. MiXCR, run by TCRdb on the 5' RACE reads, gives a single entry per CDR3 protein. This sample has roughly 29,000 distinct CDR3 sequences, with roughly 4.8% found just once. The junction had 4 bases not matched to a gene; V was cut back by 6 bases and J by 2 bases. The CDR3 length is 13 residues. Study results and caveats: A preference for anti-spike CD8 responses marked VDJdb matching, which missed private and CD4 specificities.

In its sample, this clonotype was seen many times. Its antigen is not known. The sequencing input was whole blood. J is TRBJ2-7 and V is TRBV12-3 or TRBV12-4; 7 bases map to TRBD1. This TCR was recovered from an adult who was a healthcare worker with PCR-confirmed SARS-CoV-2 infection or an uninfected control (not recorded which). The CDR3 here is CASRGTEPYEQYF. The CDR3, as DNA: TGTGCCAGCAGGGGGACAGAGCCCTACGAGCAGTACTTC.